The next 4 T cell receptor beta chains were all read from a single sample in a study of T cell repertoires in aging, cancer and after chemotherapy (dated by TCRdb to about 2019). TCR beta rearrangements were amplified from genomic DNA isolated from peripheral blood, not from sorted cells or RNA. Sequencing used an Illumina MiSeq. Using a mixed TRB-A/B primer pool, multiplex touch-down PCR amplified rearranged TRB sequences covering the V, D and J segments. TCRdb redid the processing of the public reads, applying fastp at Q25 and MiXCR, and retained in-frame beta chains. Here each entry gathers all rows of one CDR3 protein and keeps the most common genes and DNA. Present in this sample are approximately 8,600 distinct CDR3 sequences, around a quarter of which were seen just once. The ten largest clones represent about 2.5% of the sample. Sequenced input: blood. The receptor source for this set is a human donor with a blood cancer.

This clonotype has a handful of counts. The rearrangement joins TRBV20-1 to TRBJ2-7, with 9 bases identical to TRBD1. The CDR3 runs to 12 residues. After removal of 6 bases from V and 2 bases from J, the junction contained 2 bases not matched to a gene. CDR1 is DFQATT and CDR2 is SNEGSKA in the germline V gene (reference sequence). The chain's CDR3 is CSAGQGPYEQYF. In DNA, the CDR3 is TGCAGTGCGGGACAGGGTCCCTACGAGCAGTACTTC.

Relative to its sample, this clonotype is medium-sized. The rearrangement uses TRBV15 and TRBJ2-1, with TRBD2 matching over 8 bases. CDR3 size: 15 residues. The trim removed 3 bases at V and 7 bases at J, leaving 8 bases unmatched. Germline V lookup: CDR1 LNHNV, CDR2 YYDKDF (reference sequence). The CDR3 spells CATSRGAGEANEQFF. CDR3 bases: TGTGCCACCAGCAGGGGAGCGGGAGAGGCGAATGAGCAGTTCTTC.

Regarding this clonotype: This sequence may be a read error, since a much larger clone differs from it by one base. The gene calls are TRBV11-2 and TRBJ2-5; TRBD2 aligns across 10 bases. V lost 5 bases and J lost 2; bases outside the gene matches: 11. The V gene's germline CDR1 is SGHAT and CDR2 FQNNGV. The CDR3 covers 17 residues. CDR3 in amino acids: CASSDMTSGPPQETQYF. The CDR3 DNA is TGTGCCAGCAGCGATATGACTAGCGGGCCCCCGCAAGAGACCCAGTACTTC.

This clonotype is labeled as medium-sized (0.01 to 0.1%). The chain recombines TRBV6-2 or TRBV6-3 with TRBJ2-5, with TRBD2 matching 11 bases. V gave up 2 bases and J gave up 1 base; unmatched junction bases: 6. Germline V CDR1 and CDR2: MNHEY, SVGEGT. The CDR3 covers 17 residues. The CDR3 loop is CASSYPLAGGPQETQYF. CDR3 nucleotide sequence: TGTGCCAGCAGTTACCCTCTAGCGGGGGGACCCCAAGAGACCCAGTACTTC.